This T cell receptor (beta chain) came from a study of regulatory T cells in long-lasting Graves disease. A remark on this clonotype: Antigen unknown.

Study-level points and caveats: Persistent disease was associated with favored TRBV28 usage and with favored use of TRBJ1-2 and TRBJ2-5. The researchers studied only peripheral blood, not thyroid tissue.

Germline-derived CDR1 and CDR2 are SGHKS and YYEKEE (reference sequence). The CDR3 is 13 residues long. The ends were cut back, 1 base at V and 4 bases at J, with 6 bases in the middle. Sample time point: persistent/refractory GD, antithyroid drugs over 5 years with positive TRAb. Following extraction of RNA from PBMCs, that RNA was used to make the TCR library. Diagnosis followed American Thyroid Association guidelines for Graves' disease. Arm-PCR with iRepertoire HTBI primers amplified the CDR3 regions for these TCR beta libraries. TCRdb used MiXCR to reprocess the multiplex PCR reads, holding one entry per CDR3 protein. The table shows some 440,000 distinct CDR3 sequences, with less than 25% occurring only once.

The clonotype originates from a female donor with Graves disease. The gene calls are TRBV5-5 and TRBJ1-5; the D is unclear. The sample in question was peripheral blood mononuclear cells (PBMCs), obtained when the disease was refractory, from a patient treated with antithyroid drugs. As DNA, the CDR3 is TGTGCCAGCAGCTTGCTGAAAAATCAGCCCCAGCATTTT. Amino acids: CASSLLKNQPQHF. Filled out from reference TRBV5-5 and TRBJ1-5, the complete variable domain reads DAGVTQSPTHLIKTRGQQVTLRCSPISGHKSVSWYQQVLGQGPQFIFQYYEKEERGRGNFPDRFSARQFPNYSSELNVNALLLGDSALYLCASSLLKNQPQHFGDGTRLSIL.